Listed below are T cell receptor beta chains from one sample, sequenced in a study of T cells in Graves' hyperthyroidism and ophthalmopathy. Using its own MiXCR run on the multiplex PCR reads, TCRdb lists one record per CDR3 protein. The sample carries roughly 630,000 distinct CDR3 sequences, less than 20% recorded once. Sequencing was performed on blood. These TCRs come from a woman aged 25 to 39 with Graves' hyperthyroidism. The CDR3 runs from the conserved cysteine through the conserved F or W. Fields, in order: CDR3 protein, CDR3 DNA, J gene, D gene, clone size, V gene. A D gene is named only where the DNA matches it firmly. Clone size is not always given. Where it is, it says once, few, many or a class for expanded clones.

CASSLEYGEKLFF	TGTGCCAGCAGCTTAGAGTACGGTGAAAAACTGTTTTTT	TRBJ1-4	-	-	TRBV11-1
CASGWGRVNTDTQYF	TGTGCTAGTGGTTGGGGGCGGGTCAACACAGATACGCAGTATTTT	TRBJ2-3	-	few	TRBV12-5
CASSPPGQPDTQYF	TGTGCCAGCTCACCACCAGGACAGCCAGATACGCAGTATTTT	TRBJ2-3	-	many	TRBV18
CASSLPTFGTDTQYF	TGTGCCAGCAGCCTACCTACATTTGGCACAGATACGCAGTATTTT	TRBJ2-3	-	-	TRBV3-1
CASSSWVGYGYTF	TGTGCCAGCAGTTCGTGGGTGGGATATGGCTACACCTTC	TRBJ1-2	-	few	TRBV27
CASSQGTVNTEAFF	TGTGCCAGCAGCCAAGGGACAGTCAACACTGAAGCTTTCTTT	TRBJ1-1	-	many	TRBV3-1
CATSRVGSSPEQYF	TGTGCCACCAGCAGAGTGGGGTCATCTCCCGAGCAGTACTTC	TRBJ2-7	-	many	TRBV15
CSASAGTQYF	TGCAGTGCTAGTGCTGGGACCCAGTACTTC	TRBJ2-5	-	many	TRBV20-1
CSARQTPGDTQYF	TGCAGTGCGAGACAGACCCCCGGAGATACGCAGTATTTT	TRBJ2-3	-	many	TRBV20-1
CSARGIEQFF	TGCAGTGCTAGGGGGATTGAGCAGTTCTTC	TRBJ2-1	-	many	TRBV20-1
CASSPDSRNIQYF	TGTGCCAGCAGCCCCGACTCGCGAAACATTCAGTACTTC	TRBJ2-4	-	many	TRBV11-2
CASSLVGQNYEQYF	TGCGCCAGCAGCTTGGTTGGACAGAACTACGAGCAGTACTTC	TRBJ2-7	-	many	TRBV5-1
CASSLSQDRAPYNEQFF	TGTGCCAGCAGTTTATCCCAGGACAGGGCTCCCTACAATGAGCAGTTCTTC	TRBJ2-1	TRBD1	many	TRBV27
CAISTGANNEQFF	TGTGCCATCAGCACGGGAGCCAACAATGAGCAGTTCTTC	TRBJ2-1	-	few	TRBV10-3
CASSLSSGASGNNEQFF	TGTGCCAGCAGCTTATCTTCCGGCGCTAGCGGAAACAATGAGCAGTTCTTC	TRBJ2-1	TRBD2	many	TRBV7-6
CAWSVQGVGYGYTF	TGTGCCTGGAGTGTACAAGGGGTTGGCTATGGCTACACCTTC	TRBJ1-2	-	many	TRBV30
CASSQFERDPYEQYF	TGTGCCAGCAGCCAGTTCGAGCGGGACCCCTACGAGCAGTACTTC	TRBJ2-7	TRBD2	many	TRBV11-2
CASSLEGLHPYEQYF	TGTGCCAGCAGTTTAGAGGGACTACACCCCTACGAGCAGTACTTC	TRBJ2-7	TRBD2	many	TRBV28
CASSLGNPGRYSNQPQHF	TGCGCCAGCAGTTTAGGAAACCCGGGGCGGTATAGCAATCAGCCCCAGCATTTT	TRBJ1-5	-	-	TRBV5-1
CASSPLLTVNQPQHF	TGTGCCAGCAGCCCGCTGCTGACAGTCAATCAGCCCCAGCATTTT	TRBJ1-5	-	-	TRBV5-5
CATRNEQGTTNQPQHF	TGTGCCACCCGAAACGAACAGGGGACAACCAATCAGCCCCAGCATTTT	TRBJ1-5	TRBD1	few	TRBV28
CAWSEGRRLERRDTQYF	TGTGCCTGGAGTGAAGGTCGCCGACTAGAGAGGAGAGATACGCAGTATTTT	TRBJ2-3	-	once	TRBV30
CSAGRQGGEKLFF	TGCAGCGCCGGTCGACAGGGCGGAGAAAAACTGTTTTTT	TRBJ1-4	TRBD1	many	TRBV29-1
CSARDQAGYNEQFF	TGCAGTGCTAGAGACCAAGCGGGTTACAATGAGCAGTTCTTC	TRBJ2-1	-	many	TRBV20-1
CASSMNTGELFF	TGCGCCAGCAGCATGAACACCGGGGAGCTGTTTTTT	TRBJ2-2	-	few	TRBV4-1
CASSSIAWGRSYEQYF	TGTGCCAGCAGCTCCATTGCCTGGGGCAGGTCCTACGAGCAGTACTTC	TRBJ2-7	-	many	TRBV27
CASSLAWQGFGQPQHF	TGTGCCAGCAGCTTGGCCTGGCAGGGGTTTGGACAGCCCCAGCATTTT	TRBJ1-5	-	few	TRBV5-5